The 8 T cell receptor beta chains below all came from one sample that was sequenced in a study of beta chain features in type 1 diabetes. Study-level results: Researchers report that Type 1 diabetes patients had moderately but significantly shorter TCRB CDR3s across all four CD4+ subsets.

Which antigens these TCRs recognize remains unknown. Expressed TCRB transcripts were sequenced because the entire RNA isolate underwent reverse transcription. The table came from immunoSEQ multiplex PCR; TCRdb's copy has only in-frame clones and leaves some out. This sample has some 350,000 clones, with over 8.5% found just once. Sequencing was carried out using central memory CD4+ T cells from blood. These receptor sequences come from a man aged 25 to 45 with type 1 diabetes.

This clone was found a few times. The chain has TRBV7-2 and TRBJ2-7; 8 bases fit TRBD1. CDR3 size: 15 residues. The V segment lost 5 bases and the J segment 7 bases; nucleotides outside the gene matches: 13. The germline CDR1 and CDR2 sequences are SGHTA and FQGNSA. The CDR3 reads CASSDRGQAPVEQYF. CDR3 nucleotides: TGTGCCAGCAGCGACCGGGGACAGGCGCCGGTGGAGCAGTACTTC.

This clone showed up just a few times. The chain uses TRBV28 and TRBJ2-6, with D perhaps TRBD2 (5 bases). The CDR3 sequence is 13 residues long. V lost 6 bases and J lost 4, with 7 bases in between. The germline V gene has CDR1 MDHEN and CDR2 SYDVKM. The CDR3 spells CASRRVGANVLTF. The CDR3 DNA is TGTGCCAGCAGGCGGGTGGGGGCCAACGTCCTGACTTTC.

This clone came up many times. The CDR3 protein is CASSSPGLGDTQYF. DNA for the CDR3: TGTGCCAGCAGCTCACCGGGACTAGGGGATACGCAGTATTTT. This sequence joins TRBV7-9 and TRBJ2-3, with 8 nucleotides matching TRBD2. The length of the CDR3 is 14 residues. Germline CDR1 and CDR2: SEHNR and FQNEAQ (reference sequence). Losses at the gene ends were 4 bases for V and 6 bases for J; bases not matched to a gene: 6.

The genes are TRBV28 and TRBJ2-1; 10 nucleotides match TRBD2. Germline lookup yields CDR1 MDHEN and CDR2 SYDVKM. The CDR3 has 16 amino acids. The trim removed 2 bases at V and 3 bases at J, leaving 4 bases unmatched. As DNA, the CDR3 is TGTGCCAGCAGTTTACCTTCTAGCGGGAGCTACAATGAGCAGTTCTTC. Its protein product is CASSLPSSGSYNEQFF.

V usage is TRBV19 and J usage is TRBJ2-3, with D possibly TRBD1 on 6 matching bases. CDR1 and CDR2 (germline): LNHDA, SQIVND (reference sequence). Trimming stripped 4 bases from V and 5 bases from J, with 10 bases between. There are 13 residues in the CDR3. The CDR3 coding sequence is TGTGCCAGTAGTACACAGGGAAGAGATACGCAGTATTTT. Its protein is CASSTQGRDTQYF.

There are a few counts of this clone. This rearrangement joins TRBV6-1 to TRBJ2-3; no definite D call. Between the trimmed V and J ends, which lost 3 bases and 4 bases, there was a span of 14 bases. In germline, CDR1 is MNHNS, CDR2 SASEGT. This CDR3 contains 15 residues. The CDR3 DNA sequence: TGTGCCAGCAGTGACCCGACGTATTCGGCAGATACGCAGTATTTT. Its translation is CASSDPTYSADTQYF.

The chain combines TRBV6-1 with TRBJ1-4; D gene ambiguous. The V and J ends lost 8 bases and 4 bases respectively, with 5 bases between them. The CDR3 is made up of 11 amino acids. The V gene's germline CDR1 is MNHNS and CDR2 SASEGT. The chain's CDR3 is CASEFNEKLFF. CDR3 sequence (DNA): TGTGCCAGCGAGTTTAATGAAAAACTGTTTTTT.

V gene TRBV30 combines with J gene TRBJ1-1; no firm D call. From germline, CDR1 is GTSNPN and CDR2 SVGIG (reference sequence). CDR3 size: 13 residues. The ends were cut back, 0 bases at V and 6 bases at J, with 11 bases in the middle. The CDR3: CAWSVLLGPEAFF. The DNA of the CDR3 is TGTGCCTGGAGTGTACTTTTGGGTCCTGAAGCTTTCTTT.